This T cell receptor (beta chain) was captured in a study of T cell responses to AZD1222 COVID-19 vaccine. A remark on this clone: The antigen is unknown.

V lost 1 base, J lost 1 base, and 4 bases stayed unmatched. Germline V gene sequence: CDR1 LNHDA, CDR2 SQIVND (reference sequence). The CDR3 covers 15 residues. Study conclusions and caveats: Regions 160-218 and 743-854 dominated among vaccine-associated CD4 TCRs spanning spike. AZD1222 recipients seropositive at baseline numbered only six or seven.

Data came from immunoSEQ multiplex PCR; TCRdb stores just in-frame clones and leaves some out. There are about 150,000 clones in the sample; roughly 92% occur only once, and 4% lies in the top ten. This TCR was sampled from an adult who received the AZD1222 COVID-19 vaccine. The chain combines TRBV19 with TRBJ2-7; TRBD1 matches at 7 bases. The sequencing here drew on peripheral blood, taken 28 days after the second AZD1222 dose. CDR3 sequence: CASSIGGGASYEQYF. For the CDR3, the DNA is TGTGCCAGTAGTATAGGAGGGGGCGCTTCCTACGAGCAGTACTTC.